This TCR beta chain is drawn from a study of blood T cell repertoires in COVID-19. The assay was immunoSEQ multiplex PCR, and TCRdb's table has in-frame clones only and misses some. Among 100,000 to 140,000 clones listed, more than 70% were seen once. The CDR3 has 13 amino acids. Trimming shortened V by 2 bases and J by 4 bases, and 8 bases separated the two germline ends. The chain joins TRBV12-3 or TRBV12-4 to TRBJ1-2; D is unclear. This receptor was obtained from a man aged 40-49 years with active or convalescent COVID-19. Material: peripheral blood. The CDR3 sequence: CASSLRGGYGYTF. The CDR3 coding sequence is TGTGCCAGCAGTTTAAGAGGCGGCTATGGCTACACCTTC.